This TCR beta chain was recovered during a study of CD8 T cells in ankylosing spondylitis. Study observations and caveats: A motif of under 10 highly homologous TCR beta variants was seen as apparently characteristic of ankylosing spondylitis blood.

TCRdb redid the calling of the 5' RACE reads with MiXCR, one entry per CDR3 protein. The data hold just under 550,000 distinct CDR3 sequences, with more than 9.5% observed a single time. This clonotype occurred a few times. Its antigen is undetermined. Specimen: blood, either unsorted or a sorted T cell fraction (not recorded which). The clonotype was recovered from a male donor with ankylosing spondylitis.

Here the CDR3 DNA reads TGTGCCAGCTCACCAATCGAGGGGCTAGCGGGAGGAGATACGCAGTATTTT. It encodes CASSPIEGLAGGDTQYF. The chain combines TRBV18 with TRBJ2-3; 11 nucleotides agree with TRBD2. V trimming: 2 bases; J trimming: 5 bases; junction bases outside the gene matches: 9. Germline V gives CDR1 KGHSH, CDR2 LQKENI. This CDR3 spans 17 amino acids.